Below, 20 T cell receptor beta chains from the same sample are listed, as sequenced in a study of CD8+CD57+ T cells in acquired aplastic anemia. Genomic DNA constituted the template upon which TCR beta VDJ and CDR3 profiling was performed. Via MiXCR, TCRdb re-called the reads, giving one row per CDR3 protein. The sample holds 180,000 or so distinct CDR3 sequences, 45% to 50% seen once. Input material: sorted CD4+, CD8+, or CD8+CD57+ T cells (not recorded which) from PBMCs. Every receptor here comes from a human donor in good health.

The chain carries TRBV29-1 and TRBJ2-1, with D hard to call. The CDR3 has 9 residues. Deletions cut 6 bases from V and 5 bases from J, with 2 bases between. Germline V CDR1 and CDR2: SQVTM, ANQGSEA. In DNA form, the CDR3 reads TGCAGCGTGGACAATGAGCAGTTCTTC. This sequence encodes CSVDNEQFF.

For the CDR3, the DNA is TGTGCCAGCAAAAAGGAGGCAGTTGAAGCTTTCTTT. Residues: CASKKEAVEAFF. The V call is TRBV13, the J call TRBJ1-1, with D unclear. CDR1 is PRHDT, CDR2 FYEKMQ, per germline (reference sequence). Deletions cut 7 bases from V and 7 bases from J, with 13 bases between. The CDR3 is made up of 12 amino acids.

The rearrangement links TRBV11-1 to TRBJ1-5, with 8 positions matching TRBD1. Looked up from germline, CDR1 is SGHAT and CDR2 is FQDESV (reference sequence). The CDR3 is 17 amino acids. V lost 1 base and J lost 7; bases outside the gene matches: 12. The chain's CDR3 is CASSLGSGGQGGQPQHF. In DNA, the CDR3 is TGTGCCAGCAGCTTAGGGTCCGGAGGACAGGGAGGACAGCCCCAGCATTTT.

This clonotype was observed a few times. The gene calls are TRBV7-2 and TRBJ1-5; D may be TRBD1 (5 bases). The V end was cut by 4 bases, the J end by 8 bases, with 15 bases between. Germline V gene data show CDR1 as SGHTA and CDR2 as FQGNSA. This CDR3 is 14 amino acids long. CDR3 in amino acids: CASSSGTVLEPQHF. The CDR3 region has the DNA TGTGCCAGCAGCTCCGGGACGGTCCTCGAGCCCCAGCATTTT.

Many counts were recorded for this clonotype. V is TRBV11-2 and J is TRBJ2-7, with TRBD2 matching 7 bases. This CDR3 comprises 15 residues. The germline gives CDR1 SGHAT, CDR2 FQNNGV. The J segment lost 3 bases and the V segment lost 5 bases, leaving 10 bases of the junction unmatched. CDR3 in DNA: TGTGCCAGCAGCAATAGGCGGGAGATGGGCTACGAGCAGTACTTC. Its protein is CASSNRREMGYEQYF.

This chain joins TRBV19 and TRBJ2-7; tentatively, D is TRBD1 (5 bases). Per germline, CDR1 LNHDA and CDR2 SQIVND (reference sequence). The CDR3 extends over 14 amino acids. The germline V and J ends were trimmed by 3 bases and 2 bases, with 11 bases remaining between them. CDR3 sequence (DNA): TGTGCCAGTAGTATCGTCAGGGATGCCTACGAGCAGTACTTC. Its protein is CASSIVRDAYEQYF.

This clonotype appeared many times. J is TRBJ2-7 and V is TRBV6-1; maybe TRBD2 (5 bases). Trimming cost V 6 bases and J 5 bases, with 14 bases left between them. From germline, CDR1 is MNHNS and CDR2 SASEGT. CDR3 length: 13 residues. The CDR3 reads CASSPAGVNEQYF. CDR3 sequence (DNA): TGTGCCAGCAGCCCCGCCGGGGTGAACGAGCAGTACTTC.

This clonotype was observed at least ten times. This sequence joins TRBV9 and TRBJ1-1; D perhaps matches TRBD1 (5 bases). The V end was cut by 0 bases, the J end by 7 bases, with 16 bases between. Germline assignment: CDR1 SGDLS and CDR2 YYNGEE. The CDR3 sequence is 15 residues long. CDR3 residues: CASSVATGRGGEAFF. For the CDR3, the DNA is TGTGCCAGCAGCGTAGCTACGGGGAGGGGCGGTGAAGCTTTCTTT.

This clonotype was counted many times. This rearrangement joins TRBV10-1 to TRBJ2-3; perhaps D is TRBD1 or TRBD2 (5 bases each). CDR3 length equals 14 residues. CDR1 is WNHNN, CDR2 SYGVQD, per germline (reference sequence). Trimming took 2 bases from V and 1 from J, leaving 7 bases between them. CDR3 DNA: TGCGCCAGCAGTGAGAGGGACGGCACAGATACGCAGTATTTT. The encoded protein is CASSERDGTDTQYF.

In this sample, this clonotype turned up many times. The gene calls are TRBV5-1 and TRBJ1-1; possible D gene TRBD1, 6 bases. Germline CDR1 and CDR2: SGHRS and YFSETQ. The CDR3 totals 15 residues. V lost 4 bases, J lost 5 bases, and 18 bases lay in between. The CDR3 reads CASSAGVGGRTEAFF. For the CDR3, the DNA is TGCGCCAGCAGCGCCGGGGTAGGGGGTCGGACTGAAGCTTTCTTT.

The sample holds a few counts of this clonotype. DNA of the CDR3: TGTGCCAGCACCTCCCCCTCGGGAGGGATGTATGGCTACACCTTC. Its protein is CASTSPSGGMYGYTF. The rearrangement uses TRBV28 and TRBJ1-2; D gene uncertain. The CDR3 extends over 15 amino acids. Germline CDR1 reads MDHEN; CDR2 reads SYDVKM. The germline V and J ends were trimmed by 7 bases and 5 bases, with 20 bases remaining between them.

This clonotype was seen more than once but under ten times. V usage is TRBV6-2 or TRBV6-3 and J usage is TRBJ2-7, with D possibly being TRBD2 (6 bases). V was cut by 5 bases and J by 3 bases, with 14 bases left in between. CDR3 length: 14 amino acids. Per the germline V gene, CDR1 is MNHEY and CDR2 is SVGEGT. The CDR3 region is CASSRGGINYEQYF. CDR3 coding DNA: TGTGCCAGCAGTCGAGGCGGGATCAACTACGAGCAGTACTTC.

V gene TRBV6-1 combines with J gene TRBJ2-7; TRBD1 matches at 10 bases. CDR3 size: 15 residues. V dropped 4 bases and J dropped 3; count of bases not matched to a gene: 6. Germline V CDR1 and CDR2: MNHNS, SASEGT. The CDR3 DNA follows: TGTGCCAGCAGTGCTGGGACAGGGGCCCTCTACGAGCAGTACTTC. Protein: CASSAGTGALYEQYF.

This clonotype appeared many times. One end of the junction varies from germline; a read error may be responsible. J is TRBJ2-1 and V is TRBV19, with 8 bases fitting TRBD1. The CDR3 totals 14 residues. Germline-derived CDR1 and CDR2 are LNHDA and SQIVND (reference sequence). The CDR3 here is CASSVDRGAFEQFF. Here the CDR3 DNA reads TGTGCCAGTAGTGTAGACAGGGGTGCTTTTGAGCAGTTCTTC. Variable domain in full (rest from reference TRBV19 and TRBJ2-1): DGGITQSPKYLFRKEGQNVTLSCEQNLNHDAMYWYRQDPGQGLRLIYYSQIVNDFQKGDIAEGYSVSREKKESFPLTVTSAQKNPTAFYLCASSVDRGAFEQFFGPGTRLTVL.

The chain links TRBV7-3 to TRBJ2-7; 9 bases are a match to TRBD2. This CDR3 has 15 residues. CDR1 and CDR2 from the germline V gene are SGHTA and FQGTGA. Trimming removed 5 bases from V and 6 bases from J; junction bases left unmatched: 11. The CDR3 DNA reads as TGTGCCAGCAGCCCCGCGGGAGGGCCGATGAGCGAGCAGTACTTC. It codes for CASSPAGGPMSEQYF.

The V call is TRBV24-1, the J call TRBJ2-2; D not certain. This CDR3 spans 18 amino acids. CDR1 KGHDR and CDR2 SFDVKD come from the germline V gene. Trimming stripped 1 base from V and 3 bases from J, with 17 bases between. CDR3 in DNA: TGTGCCACCAGTGATTTCCCCCCGGGCGGACGGGACACCGGGGAGCTGTTTTTT. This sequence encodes CATSDFPPGGRDTGELFF.

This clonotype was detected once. The CDR3 region has the DNA TGTGCCAGCAGCGGGGGGGCGATACAGTCCTACGAGCAGTACTTC. This translates into CASSGGAIQSYEQYF. The V and J genes are TRBV11-2 and TRBJ2-7; a weak D match, TRBD2 (7 bases). This CDR3 is built from 15 residues. The V gene lost 5 bases and the J gene lost 1 base, with 15 bases spanning the gap. Germline CDR1 and CDR2: SGHAT and FQNNGV.

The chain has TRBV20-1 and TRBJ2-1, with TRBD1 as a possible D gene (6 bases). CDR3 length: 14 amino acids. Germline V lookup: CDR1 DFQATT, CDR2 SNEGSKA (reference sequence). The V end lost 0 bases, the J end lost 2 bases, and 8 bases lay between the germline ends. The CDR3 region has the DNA TGCAGTGCTAGAGAGGGGGCCGCCTACAATGAGCAGTTCTTC. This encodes CSAREGAAYNEQFF.

The CDR3 nucleotides are TGTGCCAGCAGCCGGACTAGCGAGGCAGATACGCAGTATTTT. This encodes CASSRTSEADTQYF. The chain links TRBV7-2 to TRBJ2-3; 9 nucleotides align to TRBD2. CDR3 length: 14 amino acids. The germline gives CDR1 SGHTA, CDR2 FQGNSA. With 5 bases clipped from V and 4 bases from J, the junction kept 4 bases outside the gene matches.

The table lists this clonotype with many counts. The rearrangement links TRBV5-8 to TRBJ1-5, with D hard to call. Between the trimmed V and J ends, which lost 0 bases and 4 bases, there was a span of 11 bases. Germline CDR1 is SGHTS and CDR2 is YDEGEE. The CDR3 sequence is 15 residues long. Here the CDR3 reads CASSLGPGFNQPQHF. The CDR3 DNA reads TGTGCCAGCAGCTTGGGTCCGGGGTTTAATCAGCCCCAGCATTTT.